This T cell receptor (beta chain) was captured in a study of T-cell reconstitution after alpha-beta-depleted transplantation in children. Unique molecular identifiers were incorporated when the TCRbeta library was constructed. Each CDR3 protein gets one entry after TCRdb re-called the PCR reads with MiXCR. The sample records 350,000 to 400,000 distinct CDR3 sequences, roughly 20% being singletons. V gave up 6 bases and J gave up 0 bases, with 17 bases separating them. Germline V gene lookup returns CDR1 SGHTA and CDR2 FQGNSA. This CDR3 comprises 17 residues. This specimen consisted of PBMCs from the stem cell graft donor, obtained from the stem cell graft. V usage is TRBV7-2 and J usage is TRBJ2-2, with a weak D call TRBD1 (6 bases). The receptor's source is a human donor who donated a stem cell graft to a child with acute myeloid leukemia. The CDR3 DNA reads TGTGCCAGCAGGGGCTATAACAGGGAGACGAACACCGGGGAGCTGTTTTTT. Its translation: CASRGYNRETNTGELFF. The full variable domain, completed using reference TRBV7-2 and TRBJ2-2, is GAGVSQSPSNKVTEKGKDVELRCDPISGHTALYWYRQSLGQGLEFLIYFQGNSAPDKSGLPSDRFSAERTGGSVSTLTIQRTQQEDSAVYLCASRGYNRETNTGELFFGEGSRLTVL.